The clone carrying this T cell receptor beta chain was detected ten times or more. Using its own MiXCR run on the PCR reads, TCRdb lists one record per CDR3 protein. Of roughly 24,000 distinct CDR3 sequences listed, more than 15% are singletons. The entry originates in a study of molecular identifiers for immune sequencing clone quantification. Using 10%, 30% or 50% RNA, naive CD8 libraries were derived from around 20,000 to 1,000,000 sorted cells. Germline V lookup: CDR1 MNHEY, CDR2 SVGAGI. This CDR3 is built from 16 residues. V was pared by 0 bases and J by 3 bases, with 5 bases of the junction left unmatched.

V usage is TRBV6-5 and J usage is TRBJ2-3; 8 bases fit TRBD2. The sequencing sample was made of naive CD8+ T cells from blood, with Jurkat cell RNA spiked in. The subset denotes: FACS-sorted CD8+CD4-CCR7+CD45RA+ naive T cells. The clonotype originates from a human donor in good health. Some libraries in this study had Jurkat cell RNA spiked in. CDR3 coding DNA: TGTGCCAGCAGTTACTCGCCTAGCGGGTCGACAGATACGCAGTATTTT. Encoded protein: CASSYSPSGSTDTQYF.